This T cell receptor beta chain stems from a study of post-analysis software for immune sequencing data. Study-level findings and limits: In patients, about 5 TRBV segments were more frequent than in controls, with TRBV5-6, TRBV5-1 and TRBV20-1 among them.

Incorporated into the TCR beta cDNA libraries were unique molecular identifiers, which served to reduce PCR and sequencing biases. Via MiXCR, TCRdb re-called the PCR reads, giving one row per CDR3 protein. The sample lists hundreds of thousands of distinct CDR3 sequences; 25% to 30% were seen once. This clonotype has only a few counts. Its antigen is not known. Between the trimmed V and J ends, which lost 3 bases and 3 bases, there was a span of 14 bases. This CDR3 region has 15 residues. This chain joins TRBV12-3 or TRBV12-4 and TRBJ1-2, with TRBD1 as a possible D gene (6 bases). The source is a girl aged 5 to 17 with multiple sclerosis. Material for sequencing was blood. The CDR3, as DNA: TGTGCCAGCAGTTTTCCCAGGGGAGGGGACTATGGCTACACCTTC. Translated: CASSFPRGGDYGYTF.